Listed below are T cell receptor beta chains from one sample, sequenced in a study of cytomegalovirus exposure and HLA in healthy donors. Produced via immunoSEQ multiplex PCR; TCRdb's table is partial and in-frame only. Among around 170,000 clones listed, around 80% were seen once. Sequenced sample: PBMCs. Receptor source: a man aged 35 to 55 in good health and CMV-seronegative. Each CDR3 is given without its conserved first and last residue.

ASSNPGRNDEQF | TRBV25-1
ASSTPKRTVSSGNTIY | TRBV7-9
ASSLGGTGPYEQY | TRBV5-1
ASSVDSRGQYTQY | TRBV9
AISEWGTGVMHYGYT | TRBV10-3
ASLPRALGGQPQH | TRBV19
ASSPSRQGSSYEQY | TRBV4-1
ASSVDRGTEAF | TRBV4-1
ASSFLAGRTYEQY | TRBV27
ASSAGQGADTQY | TRBV2
ASSLRGTHTDTQY | TRBV7-8
ASSRTGYGEAF | TRBV7-3
ASSQGEGGGHEQF | TRBV4-3
ASSPRLADRGNNEQF | TRBV9
ASSPQAGLDQPQH | TRBV18
ASSLGLPYEQY | TRBV5-6
ATSRDGREDGTQY | TRBV15
ASSSTLRTQLEAF | TRBV7-2
ASSQDKRGFSYEQY | TRBV4-3
ASSSLDRLGNNGYT | TRBV2
ASSYSPEMNTEAF | TRBV6-5
ASSLSGVKYNEQF | TRBV7-9
ASMDGTNTGELF | TRBV2
ASSQNEGWRNQPQH | TRBV7-2
ASSLGTRGETQY | TRBV27
ASMLQGLRTADTQY | TRBV2
ASSRVSGANEQF | TRBV2
ASSPGGTGSYEQY | TRBV5-4
ASSGRGSSEAF | TRBV11-3
ASSRQGAGGYT | TRBV23-1
ASSVGASGTGYEKLF | TRBV9
ASSVVLSGSSYEQY | TRBV9
ASKRGSDTQY | TRBV13
ASSVFSGVQETQY | TRBV9
ASSAGTGDYEQY | TRBV7-9
ASSRLAVAQEQF | TRBV7-2
ASSPGTGGGNTIY | TRBV5-6
ASYRIQETQY | TRBV5-1
ASSITGWGVETQY | TRBV19
ASSYAGGHQPQH | TRBV6-6
ASSYSNQGGETQY | TRBV6-6
ATSRILEVGDEQY | TRBV15
ASSYAQGSTDTQY | TRBV6-5
ASRDQGSGANVLT | TRBV19
ASSSNGRAGELF | TRBV7-2
ASSRLAGALGGEQF | TRBV7-9
AWSDRGQGNQPQH | TRBV30
ASSYSRGTGELF | TRBV6-5
ASRGQRNQPQH | TRBV2
ASSLQGKNSPLH | TRBV5-4
ASSPGQGSHYGYT | TRBV7-2
ASSVRYREANYGYT | TRBV5-4